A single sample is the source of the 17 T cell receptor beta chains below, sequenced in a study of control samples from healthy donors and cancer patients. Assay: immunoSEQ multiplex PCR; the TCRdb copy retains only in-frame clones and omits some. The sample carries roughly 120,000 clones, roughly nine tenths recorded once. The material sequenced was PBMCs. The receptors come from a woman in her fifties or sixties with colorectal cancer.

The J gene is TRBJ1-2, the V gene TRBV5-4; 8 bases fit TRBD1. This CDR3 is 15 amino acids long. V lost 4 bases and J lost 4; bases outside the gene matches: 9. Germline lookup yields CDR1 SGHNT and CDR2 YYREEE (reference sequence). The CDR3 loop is CASSQSAGGFYGYTF. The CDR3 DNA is TGTGCCAGCAGCCAGTCGGCAGGGGGCTTCTATGGCTACACCTTC.

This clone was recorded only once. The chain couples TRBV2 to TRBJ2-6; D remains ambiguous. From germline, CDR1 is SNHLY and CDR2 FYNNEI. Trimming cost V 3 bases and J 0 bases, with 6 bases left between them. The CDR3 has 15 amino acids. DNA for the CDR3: TGTGCCAGCAGTGAGGACCACTCTGGGGCCAACGTCCTGACTTTC. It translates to CASSEDHSGANVLTF.

The CDR3 protein is CASSQVSHTIYF. In nucleotides, the CDR3 is TGTGCCAGCAGCCAAGTATCGCACACCATATATTTT. The V gene is TRBV14, the J gene TRBJ1-3; D unclear. Germline assignment: CDR1 SGHDN and CDR2 FVKESK. V was cut by 1 base and J by 8 bases, with 6 bases left in between. This CDR3 spans 12 amino acids.

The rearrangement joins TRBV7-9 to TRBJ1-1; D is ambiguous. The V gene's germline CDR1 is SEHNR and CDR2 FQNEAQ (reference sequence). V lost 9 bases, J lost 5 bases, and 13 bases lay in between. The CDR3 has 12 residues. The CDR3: CASFRVGTEAFF. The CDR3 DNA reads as TGTGCCAGTTTTCGGGTGGGGACTGAAGCTTTCTTT.

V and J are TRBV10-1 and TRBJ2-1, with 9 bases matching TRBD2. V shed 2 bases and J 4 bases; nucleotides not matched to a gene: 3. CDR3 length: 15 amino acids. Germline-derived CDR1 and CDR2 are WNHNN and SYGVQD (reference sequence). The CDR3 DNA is TGCGCCAGCAGTGAGACTAGCGGGCCTTACAATGAGCAGTTCTTC. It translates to CASSETSGPYNEQFF.

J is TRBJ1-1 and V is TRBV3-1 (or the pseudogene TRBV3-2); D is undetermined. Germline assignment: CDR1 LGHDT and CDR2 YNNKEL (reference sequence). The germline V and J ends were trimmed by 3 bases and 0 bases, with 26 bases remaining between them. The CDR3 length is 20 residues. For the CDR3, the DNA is TGTGCCAGCAGCCAGGCCCCCGGACCGTCGACACCACTCATGAACACTGAAGCTTTCTTT. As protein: CASSQAPGPSTPLMNTEAFF.

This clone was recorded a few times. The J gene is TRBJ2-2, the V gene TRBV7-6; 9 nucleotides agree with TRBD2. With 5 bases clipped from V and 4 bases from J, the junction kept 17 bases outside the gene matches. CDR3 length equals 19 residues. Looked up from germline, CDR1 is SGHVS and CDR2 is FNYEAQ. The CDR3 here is CASSPRGPSGGSGTGELFF. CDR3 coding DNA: TGTGCCAGCAGCCCCCGGGGGCCCAGCGGGGGGAGTGGCACCGGGGAGCTGTTTTTT.

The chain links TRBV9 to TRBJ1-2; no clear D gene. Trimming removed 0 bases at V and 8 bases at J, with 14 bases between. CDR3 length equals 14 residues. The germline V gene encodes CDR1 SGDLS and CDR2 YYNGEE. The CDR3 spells CASSVGRGGGGYTF. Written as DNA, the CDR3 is TGTGCCAGCAGCGTAGGTCGGGGAGGAGGAGGCTACACCTTC.

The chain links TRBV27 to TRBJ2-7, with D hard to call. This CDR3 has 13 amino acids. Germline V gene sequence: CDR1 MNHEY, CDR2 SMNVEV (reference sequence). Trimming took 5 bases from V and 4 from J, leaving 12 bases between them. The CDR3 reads CASSPTSAYEQYF. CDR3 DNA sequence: TGTGCCAGCAGTCCGACGTCGGCGTACGAGCAGTACTTC.

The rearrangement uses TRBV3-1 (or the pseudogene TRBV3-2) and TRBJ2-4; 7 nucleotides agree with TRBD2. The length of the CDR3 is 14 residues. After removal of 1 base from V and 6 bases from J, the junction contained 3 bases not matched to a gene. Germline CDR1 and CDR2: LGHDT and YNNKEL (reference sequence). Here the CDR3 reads CASSQVAGVNIQYF. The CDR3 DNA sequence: TGTGCCAGCAGCCAAGTTGCGGGAGTAAACATTCAGTACTTC.

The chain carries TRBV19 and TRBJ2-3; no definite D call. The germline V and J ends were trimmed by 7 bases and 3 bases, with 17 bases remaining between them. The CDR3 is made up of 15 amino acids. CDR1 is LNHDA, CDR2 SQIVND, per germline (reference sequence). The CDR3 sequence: CASTNRATRTDTQYF. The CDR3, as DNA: TGTGCCAGTACTAATCGGGCCACACGGACAGATACGCAGTATTTT.

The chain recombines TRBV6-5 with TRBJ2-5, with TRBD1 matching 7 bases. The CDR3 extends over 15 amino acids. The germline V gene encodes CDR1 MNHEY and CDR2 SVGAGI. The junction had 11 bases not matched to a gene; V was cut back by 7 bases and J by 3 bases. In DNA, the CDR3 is TGTGCCAGCACACACGGGACAGTGCAAAAAGAGACCCAGTACTTC. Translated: CASTHGTVQKETQYF.

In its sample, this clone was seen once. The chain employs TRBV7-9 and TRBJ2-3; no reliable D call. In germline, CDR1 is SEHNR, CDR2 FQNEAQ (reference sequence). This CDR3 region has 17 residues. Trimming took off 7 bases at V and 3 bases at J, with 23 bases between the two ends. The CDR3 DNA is TGTGCCAGCAACGAAGACGCATTATTTATCGGTACAGATACGCAGTATTTT. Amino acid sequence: CASNEDALFIGTDTQYF.

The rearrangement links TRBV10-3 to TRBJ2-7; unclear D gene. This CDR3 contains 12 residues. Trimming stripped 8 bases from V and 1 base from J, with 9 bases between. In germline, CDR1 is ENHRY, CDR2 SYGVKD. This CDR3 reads CAIGRESYEQYF. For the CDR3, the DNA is TGTGCCATCGGTAGGGAATCCTACGAGCAGTACTTC.

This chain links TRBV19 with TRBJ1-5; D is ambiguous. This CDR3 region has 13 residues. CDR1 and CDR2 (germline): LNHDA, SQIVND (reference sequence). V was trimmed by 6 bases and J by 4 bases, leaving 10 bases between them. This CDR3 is CASSEFRNQPQHF. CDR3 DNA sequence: TGTGCCAGTAGCGAATTTAGGAATCAGCCCCAGCATTTT.

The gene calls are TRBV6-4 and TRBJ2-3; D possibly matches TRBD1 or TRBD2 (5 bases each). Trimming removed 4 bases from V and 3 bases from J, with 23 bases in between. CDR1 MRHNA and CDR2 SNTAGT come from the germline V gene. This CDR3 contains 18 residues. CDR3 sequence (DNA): TGTGCCAGCAGTGCCCTGGGGGAAGACGGTGGGGTTACAGATACGCAGTATTTT. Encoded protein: CASSALGEDGGVTDTQYF.

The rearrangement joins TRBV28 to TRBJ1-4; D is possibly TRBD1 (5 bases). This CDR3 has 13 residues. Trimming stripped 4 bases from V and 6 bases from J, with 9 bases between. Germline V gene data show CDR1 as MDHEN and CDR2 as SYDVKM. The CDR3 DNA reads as TGTGCCAGCAGTTCAGGGAACGATGAAAAACTGTTTTTT. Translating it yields CASSSGNDEKLFF. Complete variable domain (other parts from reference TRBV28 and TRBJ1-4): DVKVTQSSRYLVKRTGEKVFLECVQDMDHENMFWYRQDPGLGLRLIYFSYDVKMKEKGDIPEGYSVSREKKERFSLILESASTNQTSMYLCASSSGNDEKLFFGSGTQLSVL.